The 30 T cell receptor beta chains in this list originate from one sample, sequenced in a study of shared clonotypes between healthy human individuals. Sequencing used immunoSEQ multiplex PCR; TCRdb keeps in-frame clones, though not all of them. The sample yields about 1.5 million clones, around 97% seen once. The material sequenced was naive CD4+ T cells sorted from blood. The sample's subset: CD45RA+ positively selected. The receptors originated from a man younger than 45 in good health.

The table lists this clone with a few counts. The chain has TRBV10-3 and TRBJ2-2, with D hard to call. Germline V gene lookup returns CDR1 ENHRY and CDR2 SYGVKD. V lost 6 bases, J lost 3 bases, and 2 bases lay in between. The CDR3 sequence is 11 residues long. In DNA form, the CDR3 reads TGTGCCATCAGCTACACCGGGGAGCTGTTTTTT. This gives the protein CAISYTGELFF.

This sequence joins TRBV28 and TRBJ1-3; no firm D call. Per the germline V gene, CDR1 is MDHEN and CDR2 is SYDVKM. The CDR3 is made up of 11 amino acids. V lost 4 bases to trimming and J lost 10 bases, with 8 bases between them. The CDR3 loop reads CASSSRETIYF. The CDR3 DNA follows: TGTGCCAGCAGTTCGCGAGAGACCATATATTTT. Full variable domain (remainder filled in from reference TRBV28 and TRBJ1-3): DVKVTQSSRYLVKRTGEKVFLECVQDMDHENMFWYRQDPGLGLRLIYFSYDVKMKEKGDIPEGYSVSREKKERFSLILESASTNQTSMYLCASSSRETIYFGEGSWLTVV.

J is TRBJ2-7 and V is TRBV5-6; 12 bases line up with TRBD2. The CDR3 has 16 residues. CDR1 SGHDT and CDR2 YYEEEE come from the germline V gene. V was clipped by 2 bases and J by 2 bases; unmatched bases: 5. CDR3 DNA: TGTGCCAGCAGCTTAACTAGCGGGAGGACCACCTACGAGCAGTACTTC. Translating it yields CASSLTSGRTTYEQYF.

This sequence joins TRBV27 and TRBJ2-3; D is perhaps TRBD1 or TRBD2 (6 bases each). The ends were cut back, 5 bases at V and 1 base at J, with 16 bases in the middle. The CDR3 spans 16 residues. From germline, CDR1 is MNHEY and CDR2 SMNVEV (reference sequence). Here the CDR3 reads CASSNRGRTGTDTQYF. In DNA, the CDR3 is TGTGCCAGCAGTAATCGGGGGCGAACTGGCACAGATACGCAGTATTTT.

In this sample, this clone turned up once. This sample also contains other DNA sequences that code for the same CDR3. The chain couples TRBV18 to TRBJ1-1, with a possible D match to TRBD1 (6 bases). Trimming left V 0 bases short and J 0 bases short, with 8 bases between. Germline V gene lookup returns CDR1 KGHSH and CDR2 LQKENI. This CDR3 region has 15 residues. CDR3 sequence: CASSPPTGLNTEAFF. The DNA of the CDR3 is TGTGCCAGCTCACCACCGACAGGACTGAACACTGAAGCTTTCTTT. The full variable domain, its missing parts supplied by reference TRBV18 and TRBJ1-1, is NAGVMQNPRHLVRRRGQEARLRCSPMKGHSHVYWYRQLPEEGLKFMVYLQKENIIDESGMPKERFSAEFPKEGPSILRIQQVVRGDSAAYFCASSPPTGLNTEAFFGQGTRLTVV.

The chain has TRBV7-9 and TRBJ1-1, with no clear D. The length of the CDR3 is 11 residues. The germline V and J ends were trimmed by 5 bases and 8 bases, with 9 bases remaining between them. Germline V CDR1 and CDR2: SEHNR, FQNEAQ (reference sequence). The CDR3 DNA reads TGTGCCAGCAGCCCCCAGAAGGAAGCTTTCTTT. Protein: CASSPQKEAFF.

The chain joins TRBV5-1 to TRBJ2-7; 9 bases match TRBD2. Germline CDR1 is SGHRS and CDR2 is YFSETQ. The CDR3 consists of 14 residues. V shed 3 bases, J shed 6 bases, and the junction held 7 bases outside the gene matches. CDR3 region: CASSWGGRATEQYF. CDR3 nucleotide sequence: TGCGCCAGCAGCTGGGGCGGGAGGGCCACCGAGCAGTACTTC.

The chain combines TRBV29-1 with TRBJ1-5; TRBD1 matches 9 bases. CDR1 is SQVTM and CDR2 is ANQGSEA in the germline V gene. The CDR3 length is 14 residues. V lost 6 bases, J lost 5 bases, and 8 bases stayed unmatched. The DNA for the CDR3 is TGCAGCGTCTCCGGACAGGGGTTGTATCAGCCCCAGCATTTT. Residues: CSVSGQGLYQPQHF.

The J gene is TRBJ2-7, the V gene TRBV11-2; 7 bases match TRBD1. V shed 4 bases, J shed 0 bases, and the junction held 9 bases outside the gene matches. CDR1 SGHAT and CDR2 FQNNGV come from the germline V gene. The CDR3 loop spans 16 amino acids. CDR3 amino acids: CASSSLRGKSSYEQYF. In DNA, the CDR3 is TGTGCCAGCAGCTCCCTCAGGGGGAAGAGCTCCTACGAGCAGTACTTC. The full variable domain, rest sourced from reference TRBV11-2 and TRBJ2-7, is EAGVAQSPRYKIIEKRQSVAFWCNPISGHATLYWYQQILGQGPKLLIQFQNNGVVDDSQLPKDRFSAERLKGVDSTLKIQPAKLEDSAVYLCASSSLRGKSSYEQYFGPGTRLTVT.

The chain uses TRBV10-3 and TRBJ2-6, with 7 bases identical to TRBD1. Germline CDR1 ENHRY, CDR2 SYGVKD. V was clipped by 8 bases and J by 0 bases; unmatched bases: 4. The CDR3 consists of 15 residues. The CDR3 DNA reads as TGTGCCATCCGACAGGGAAGCTCTGGGGCCAACGTCCTGACTTTC. Amino acids: CAIRQGSSGANVLTF.

V gene TRBV5-1 combines with J gene TRBJ2-2, with D possibly matching TRBD2 (6 bases). Per germline, CDR1 SGHRS and CDR2 YFSETQ. V shed 7 bases and J shed 6 bases, with 22 bases lying between them. The CDR3 loop spans 16 amino acids. As DNA, the CDR3 is TGCGCCAGCCTCCCCGGTGTTGACGGGAGAGCCGGGGAGCTGTTTTTT. The encoded protein is CASLPGVDGRAGELFF.

This clone occurred once. This chain joins TRBV5-1 and TRBJ2-1; 8 positions agree with TRBD1. Germline V gene lookup returns CDR1 SGHRS and CDR2 YFSETQ. The CDR3 contains 16 residues. The V segment lost 5 bases and the J segment 4 bases; nucleotides outside the gene matches: 11. The CDR3 DNA is TGCGCCAGCAGGTTAAGTACGGGACAGGCTTACAATGAGCAGTTCTTC. This encodes CASRLSTGQAYNEQFF.

The chain joins TRBV18 to TRBJ1-4; 8 nucleotides agree with TRBD1. Unmatched junction bases numbered 8, after V lost 1 base and J lost 7 bases. Germline CDR1 and CDR2: KGHSH and LQKENI. This CDR3 is built from 16 residues. The CDR3, as DNA: TGTGCCAGCTCACCACTCAGGGGGCCCCTCTCTGAAAAACTGTTTTTT. Encoded protein: CASSPLRGPLSEKLFF. Based on the CDR3 plus reference TRBV18 and TRBJ1-4, the full variable domain is NAGVMQNPRHLVRRRGQEARLRCSPMKGHSHVYWYRQLPEEGLKFMVYLQKENIIDESGMPKERFSAEFPKEGPSILRIQQVVRGDSAAYFCASSPLRGPLSEKLFFGSGTQLSVL.

The V call is TRBV6-1, the J call TRBJ2-5; possible D gene TRBD2, 6 bases. V lost 6 bases, J lost 2 bases, and 13 bases lay in between. Germline CDR1 reads MNHNS; CDR2 reads SASEGT. This CDR3 region has 14 residues. This CDR3 is CASSLDREQETQYF. CDR3 DNA sequence: TGTGCCAGCAGCCTGGACCGGGAGCAAGAGACCCAGTACTTC.

V usage is TRBV14 and J usage is TRBJ2-7, with no clear D. V was trimmed by 2 bases and J by 5 bases, leaving 13 bases between them. This CDR3 is built from 14 residues. Germline values: CDR1 SGHDN, CDR2 FVKESK. The CDR3 nucleotides read TGTGCCAGCAGCCAACTGCCAGGTTATAACGAGCAGTACTTC. Translated, it gives CASSQLPGYNEQYF.

The CDR3 DNA follows: TGTGCCAGCAGTGAAAGCAGGCAGGGGGGTTACGAGCAGTACTTC. As protein: CASSESRQGGYEQYF. The V and J genes are TRBV2 and TRBJ2-7, with a possible D match to TRBD1 (7 bases). V lost 2 bases to trimming and J lost 4 bases, with 15 bases between them. This CDR3 has 15 residues. Germline lookup yields CDR1 SNHLY and CDR2 FYNNEI. The entire variable domain, with the rest obtained from reference TRBV2 and TRBJ2-7, is as follows: EPEVTQTPSHQVTQMGQEVILRCVPISNHLYFYWYRQILGQKVEFLVSFYNNEISEKSEIFDDQFSVERPDGSNFTLKIRSTKLEDSAMYFCASSESRQGGYEQYFGPGTRLTVT.

The chain employs TRBV2 and TRBJ1-1, with D possibly matching TRBD1 (6 bases). Germline values: CDR1 SNHLY, CDR2 FYNNEI. Trimming removed 6 bases from V and 1 base from J, with 12 bases in between. The CDR3 runs to 14 residues. Here the CDR3 DNA reads TGTGCCAGCAGCACAGACAGGACGAACACTGAAGCTTTCTTT. Amino acids: CASSTDRTNTEAFF.

This clone occurred once. The chain combines TRBV18 with TRBJ2-5, with TRBD1 matching over 8 bases. Germline V CDR1 and CDR2: KGHSH, LQKENI. This CDR3 region has 15 residues. J lost 2 bases, V lost 2 bases, and 4 bases had no gene match. The CDR3 nucleotides are TGTGCCAGCTCACCAAGGGACAGGAGTCAAGAGACCCAGTACTTC. Translation gives CASSPRDRSQETQYF.

This chain uses TRBV18 with TRBJ2-5; D not certain. CDR1 and CDR2 from the germline V gene are KGHSH and LQKENI. The CDR3 sequence is 16 residues long. V was trimmed by 3 bases and J by 2 bases, leaving 16 bases between them. The CDR3 DNA reads as TGTGCCAGCTCACCGTTAGCCGTTAGGTTTCAAGAGACCCAGTACTTC. Protein: CASSPLAVRFQETQYF.

The J gene is TRBJ2-1, the V gene TRBV7-3, with TRBD1 matching over 8 bases. Germline assignment: CDR1 SGHTA and CDR2 FQGTGA. V dropped 3 bases and J dropped 7; count of bases not matched to a gene: 8. The CDR3 totals 15 residues. The CDR3 sequence is CASSFGTGGRNEQFF. The CDR3 DNA follows: TGTGCCAGCAGCTTCGGGACAGGAGGACGGAATGAGCAGTTCTTC.

This chain links TRBV19 with TRBJ2-7, with TRBD2 identical over 10 bases. CDR1 and CDR2 from the germline V gene are LNHDA and SQIVND (reference sequence). Trimming took 6 bases from V and 0 from J; bases not matched to a gene: 2. The CDR3 is made up of 14 amino acids. The CDR3 bases are TGTGCCAGTAGCCCTAGCGGGGGCTCCTACGAGCAGTACTTC. It encodes CASSPSGGSYEQYF.

The chain employs TRBV2 and TRBJ1-1; maybe TRBD1 (5 bases). V lost 5 bases, J lost 3 bases, and 16 bases lay in between. Germline V gene data show CDR1 as SNHLY and CDR2 as FYNNEI. The CDR3 totals 15 residues. The CDR3 region is CASSRDPLWDTEAFF. Written as DNA, the CDR3 is TGTGCCAGCAGTCGGGACCCCCTCTGGGACACTGAAGCTTTCTTT.

The genes are TRBV4-2 and TRBJ2-3; 12 bases line up with TRBD2. Per germline, CDR1 LGHNA and CDR2 YNFKEQ. With 2 bases clipped from V and 5 bases from J, the junction kept 8 bases outside the gene matches. The CDR3 is 17 amino acids. This CDR3 reads CASSQSPTSGSGDTQYF. CDR3 nucleotides: TGTGCCAGCAGCCAATCCCCGACTAGCGGGAGCGGAGATACGCAGTATTTT.

This sequence joins TRBV6-5 and TRBJ1-5, with 7 bases identical to TRBD1. The CDR3 runs 15 residues. The V and J ends lost 5 bases and 4 bases, in that order; junction bases with no gene match: 8. CDR1 MNHEY and CDR2 SVGAGI come from the germline V gene. CDR3 loop: CASSRDRVGNQPQHF. CDR3 DNA: TGTGCCAGCAGTCGCGACAGGGTCGGGAATCAGCCCCAGCATTTT.

This clone came up a few times. The rearrangement joins TRBV27 to TRBJ2-1; 10 nucleotides line up with TRBD2. This CDR3 has 14 amino acids. V shed 6 bases and J 9 bases; nucleotides not matched to a gene: 8. The germline gives CDR1 MNHEY, CDR2 SMNVEV (reference sequence). DNA of the CDR3: TGTGCCAGCAGGGCTAGCGGGAGCGTCGGTGAGCAGTTCTTC. This translates into CASRASGSVGEQFF.

The chain combines TRBV18 with TRBJ2-7, with 8 nucleotides matching TRBD1. Germline CDR1 and CDR2: KGHSH and LQKENI. With V trimmed by 6 bases and J by 7 bases, 11 bases remained unmatched. There are 14 residues in the CDR3. For the CDR3, the DNA is TGTGCCAGCTCCCCCCTTCCAGGGACAGGAGAGCAGTACTTC. It translates to CASSPLPGTGEQYF.

The rearrangement uses TRBV7-3 and TRBJ2-3, with D tentatively TRBD1 or TRBD2 (5 bases each). Germline V gives CDR1 SGHTA, CDR2 FQGTGA. V was trimmed by 3 bases and J by 4 bases, leaving 5 bases between them. The CDR3 covers 12 residues. In DNA form, the CDR3 reads TGTGCCAGCAGCTTGGGACCAGATACGCAGTATTTT. Encoded protein: CASSLGPDTQYF.

Details on this clone: Other DNA sequences in this specimen translate into the identical CDR3. This chain uses TRBV7-2 with TRBJ2-5; D uncertain. The germline V gene has CDR1 SGHTA and CDR2 FQGNSA. The ends were cut back, 4 bases at V and 5 bases at J, with 5 bases in the middle. The CDR3 consists of 11 residues. The CDR3 is CASSSLETQYF. The CDR3 nucleotides are TGTGCCAGCAGCTCCTTGGAGACCCAGTACTTC. The full variable domain, in which reference TRBV7-2 and TRBJ2-5 provide the parts outside the CDR3, is GAGVSQSPSNKVTEKGKDVELRCDPISGHTALYWYRQSLGQGLEFLIYFQGNSAPDKSGLPSDRFSAERTGGSVSTLTIQRTQQEDSAVYLCASSSLETQYFGPGTRLLVL.

The chain recombines TRBV18 with TRBJ2-1, with 12 positions matching TRBD2. Unmatched junction bases numbered 11, after V lost 6 bases and J lost 5 bases. Germline lookup yields CDR1 KGHSH and CDR2 LQKENI. There are 17 residues in the CDR3. CDR3 amino acids: CASSPPGLAGTNNEQFF. CDR3 sequence (DNA): TGTGCCAGCTCCCCGCCCGGACTAGCGGGGACTAACAATGAGCAGTTCTTC.

The chain couples TRBV29-1 to TRBJ2-7, with 7 bases identical to TRBD2. Per germline, CDR1 SQVTM and CDR2 ANQGSEA. V trimming: 5 bases; J trimming: 2 bases; junction bases outside the gene matches: 6. This CDR3 is 13 amino acids long. CDR3 in amino acids: CSVSGRATYEQYF. CDR3 nucleotide sequence: TGCAGCGTTTCAGGGAGGGCCACCTACGAGCAGTACTTC.